This TCR beta chain was profiled in a study of beta chain features in type 1 diabetes. Findings and limits, study-wide: At VDJ recombination sites, type 1 diabetes patients had fewer insertions and more deleted nucleotides. Among all four CD4+ subsets, Type 1 diabetes patients had TCRB CDR3s that were moderately but significantly shorter.

In germline, CDR1 is MDHEN, CDR2 SYDVKM. The V gene lost 7 bases and the J gene lost 8 bases, with 14 bases spanning the gap. The CDR3 has 12 amino acids. This clone was found once. Its antigen is unknown. Sequenced material consisted of expressed TCRB transcripts (all of the isolated RNA was reverse transcribed). The average read count of naive, central memory and regulatory T cell samples was a few million. The method was immunoSEQ multiplex PCR; TCRdb's version includes in-frame clones alone and lacks a portion of them. Of under 300,000 clones in the sample, roughly 22% were seen once. Only one heparinised blood draw was taken per donor, and its volume averaged approximately 100 mL. Markers CD45RO/CCR7/CD25/CD127/CD95/CD27 served to sort CD4+ naive, central memory, regulatory and stem cell-like memory cells.

This clonotype originated in a woman aged 40 to 50 with type 1 diabetes. Material: naive CD4+ T cells from blood. This chain links TRBV28 with TRBJ1-1; D not certain. The CDR3 region is CASTAGQPEAFF. CDR3 bases: TGTGCCAGCACGGCAGGTCAGCCGGAAGCTTTCTTT.